One sample yielded the 20 T cell receptor beta chains listed below, sequenced in a study of Graves' ophthalmopathy and Graves' hyperthyroidism. Amplification targeted the TCR beta CDR3 regions, with RNA transcripts as the source material. The workflow started with a first-round RT-PCR run with HTBI primers and then moved on to a second-round multiplex PCR. Using its own MiXCR run on the multiplex PCR reads, TCRdb lists one record per CDR3 protein. The table lists approximately 1.2 million distinct CDR3 sequences, approximately 35% of them singletons. The specimen sequenced was peripheral blood or thyroid tissue (not recorded which). The receptors shown here come from an adult man with Graves' hyperthyroidism.

This clonotype appeared many times. The chain is built from TRBV10-3 and TRBJ2-6, with D perhaps matching TRBD1 (6 bases). Germline CDR1 and CDR2: ENHRY and SYGVKD. This CDR3 has 19 amino acids. The germline V and J ends were trimmed by 4 bases and 0 bases, with 19 bases remaining between them. The CDR3, as DNA: TGTGCCATCAGTGGAGTGGGACACCTATTTGGCTCTGGGGCCAACGTCCTGACTTTC. Translation: CAISGVGHLFGSGANVLTF.

This chain links TRBV5-1 with TRBJ2-5; TRBD1 aligns across 9 bases. The tail of the sequence fits TRBJ2-1 better, so the J call may be wrong. The length of the CDR3 is 15 residues. Germline V gene sequence: CDR1 SGHRS, CDR2 YFSETQ. The CDR3 bases are TGCGCCAGCAGCTTGGCGGGACAGGGCCGCAATGAGCAGTTCTTC. Residues: CASSLAGQGRNEQFF.

The gene calls are TRBV20-1 and TRBJ2-5; TRBD2 is a possible D gene (6 bases). The CDR3 is 12 amino acids. Germline CDR1 is DFQATT and CDR2 is SNEGSKA (reference sequence). CDR3 sequence: CSLRRGGETQYF. DNA of the CDR3: TGCAGCCTTAGGAGGGGCGGGGAGACCCAGTACTTC.

The genes are TRBV24-1 and TRBJ2-2, with D perhaps matching TRBD2 (6 bases). This CDR3 is built from 16 residues. The V and J ends lost 11 bases and 1 base respectively, with 19 bases between them. The germline gives CDR1 KGHDR, CDR2 SFDVKD. CDR3 protein: CASSSVGAGNTGELFF. In DNA, the CDR3 is TGTGCCAGCAGCTCCGTGGGAGCGGGGAACACCGGGGAGCTGTTTTTT.

The chain combines TRBV6-2 or TRBV6-3 with TRBJ2-5, with 7 bases matching TRBD1. Unmatched junction bases numbered 17, after V lost 0 bases and J lost 1 base. This CDR3 has 20 residues. CDR1 and CDR2 from the germline V gene are MNHEY and SVGEGT. In DNA form, the CDR3 reads TGTGCCAGCAGTTACTCCTCTCGCCTGGACAGGCGTCGCCTCCAAGAGACCCAGTACTTC. It codes for CASSYSSRLDRRRLQETQYF.

This clonotype was seen many times. This chain connects TRBV10-3 to TRBJ1-2; TRBD1 might be the D (5 bases). This CDR3 region has 14 residues. V dropped 5 bases and J dropped 4 bases, with 14 bases sitting between them. Germline V gene lookup returns CDR1 ENHRY and CDR2 SYGVKD. Here the CDR3 DNA reads TGTGCCATCAGTCCTTCTCGGGGCTTCTATGGCTACACCTTC. Amino acid sequence: CAISPSRGFYGYTF.

As concerns this clonotype: As the CDR3 is not closed by the conserved phenylalanine or tryptophan, this likely results from a read error. This chain joins TRBV29-1 and TRBJ2-7, with 11 positions matching TRBD2. The CDR3 has 12 residues. Germline lookup yields CDR1 SQVTM and CDR2 ANQGSEA. V lost 1 base to trimming and J lost 7 bases; unmatched junction nucleotides: 0. The CDR3 DNA sequence: TGCAGCGTTGAAGGGACTAGCGGGGAGCAGTACCTC. Translating it yields CSVEGTSGEQYL.

This clonotype appeared many times. The chain recombines TRBV14 with TRBJ2-5, with D perhaps matching TRBD2 (5 bases). Trimming cost V 0 bases and J 5 bases, with 13 bases left between them. The CDR3 loop spans 15 amino acids. Germline V gene data show CDR1 as SGHDN and CDR2 as FVKESK. As DNA, the CDR3 is TGTGCCAGCAGCCAAGATCTTCGTGGGAGTGAGACCCAGTACTTC. It specifies CASSQDLRGSETQYF.

As for this clonotype: Since a much larger clone is just one base distant, this may be a read error. No conserved phenylalanine or tryptophan is present at the end of the CDR3, so a read error is the likely explanation. The chain combines TRBV7-2 with TRBJ1-2; 7 positions match TRBD1. Germline assignment: CDR1 SGHTA and CDR2 FQGNSA. With V trimmed by 5 bases and J by 8 bases, 8 bases remained unmatched. The CDR3 sequence is 13 residues long. The CDR3 protein is CASSLRQGTGYTV. The CDR3 nucleotides are TGTGCCAGCAGCCTCAGACAGGGAACGGGCTACACCGTC.

This clonotype was recorded at least ten times. J is TRBJ1-1 and V is TRBV2; D remains unclear. The CDR3 consists of 12 residues. The V and J ends lost 9 bases and 1 base respectively, with 9 bases between them. The germline gives CDR1 SNHLY, CDR2 FYNNEI. The CDR3 is CASSTKNTEAFF. The CDR3 bases are TGTGCCAGTTCCACAAAGAACACTGAAGCTTTCTTT.

This rearrangement joins TRBV29-1 to TRBJ2-7; D gene uncertain. Trimming took 6 bases from V and 3 from J, leaving 15 bases between them. This CDR3 is built from 13 residues. Per germline, CDR1 SQVTM and CDR2 ANQGSEA. Here the CDR3 reads CSVAEGPDYEQYF. The DNA of the CDR3 is TGCAGCGTAGCTGAAGGCCCTGACTACGAGCAGTACTTC.

Ten or more counts support this clonotype. J is TRBJ2-5 and V is TRBV14; a possible D gene is TRBD1 (6 bases). V was shortened by 3 bases and J by 5 bases, with 16 bases between the two germline ends. CDR3 size: 15 residues. Looked up from germline, CDR1 is SGHDN and CDR2 is FVKESK. Written as DNA, the CDR3 is TGTGCCAGCAGCCACTGGACAGATTTCTCGGAGACCCAGTACTTC. It encodes CASSHWTDFSETQYF.

Of note for this clonotype: Since a much larger clone is just one base distant, this may be a read error. The chain couples TRBV7-9 to TRBJ1-3; D is unclear. The CDR3 is 14 amino acids. The germline CDR1 and CDR2 sequences are SEHNR and FQNEAQ (reference sequence). The CDR3 nucleotides are TGTGCCAGCAGCGGACGATTCTCCGGAAACACCATGTATTTT. Translating gives CASSGRFSGNTMYF.

Remarks on this clonotype: This may be a read error, as it is one base from a much larger clone. The chain has TRBV7-9 and TRBJ2-7, with 10 bases fitting TRBD2. The CDR3 length is 14 residues. CDR1 is SEHNR and CDR2 is FQNEAQ in the germline V gene (reference sequence). The CDR3, as DNA: TGTGCCAGCAGCCAGCGGGAGGGAATATACGAGCAGTGCTTC. It codes for CASSQREGIYEQCF.

On this clonotype itself: This clone may be a read error of a much larger clone one base away. As the CDR3 is not closed by the conserved phenylalanine or tryptophan, this likely results from a read error. J is TRBJ2-7 and V is TRBV10-3; no clear D gene. Per the germline V gene, CDR1 is ENHRY and CDR2 is SYGVKD. V was trimmed by 8 bases and J by 3 bases, leaving 14 bases between them. This CDR3 is built from 13 residues. CDR3 nucleotides: TGTGCCATCGCCCTTTCCTTTGGCTACGAGCAGTACCTC. Translating it yields CAIALSFGYEQYL.

The V call is TRBV10-3, the J call TRBJ2-7, with a possible D match to TRBD1 (6 bases). The V gene lost 2 bases and the J gene lost 3 bases, with 14 bases spanning the gap. Germline assignment: CDR1 ENHRY and CDR2 SYGVKD. This CDR3 has 15 amino acids. The CDR3 sequence is CAISETDRPGYEQYF. The CDR3, as DNA: TGTGCCATCAGTGAGACCGACAGGCCGGGCTACGAGCAGTACTTC.

There are many counts of this clonotype. This sequence joins TRBV9 and TRBJ1-3; D unresolved. Germline CDR1 SGDLS, CDR2 YYNGEE. The CDR3 covers 14 residues. Trimming stripped 3 bases from V and 1 base from J, with 8 bases between. The CDR3 nucleotides are TGTGCCAGCAGCGCCCGGCATTCTGGAAACACCATATATTTT. Protein: CASSARHSGNTIYF.

This clonotype was recorded many times. The V gene is TRBV15, the J gene TRBJ2-7; 9 bases are a match to TRBD2. The CDR3 length is 17 residues. V shed 0 bases, J shed 0 bases, and the junction held 6 bases outside the gene matches. Germline assignment: CDR1 LNHNV and CDR2 YYDKDF (reference sequence). CDR3 nucleotides: TGTGCCACCAGCAGAGATCCTGGTAGCGGGAGCTCCTACGAGCAGTACTTC. The encoded protein is CATSRDPGSGSSYEQYF.

This clonotype has a count of ten or more. This chain joins TRBV6-5 and TRBJ1-5; the D is unclear. The CDR3 is 13 amino acids. V dropped 2 bases and J dropped 6 bases, with 8 bases sitting between them. Germline CDR1 reads MNHEY; CDR2 reads SVGAGI. This chain's CDR3 is CASSYKGFQPQHF. DNA of the CDR3: TGTGCCAGCAGTTACAAAGGGTTTCAGCCCCAGCATTTT.

Only a few counts were recorded for this clonotype. This chain uses TRBV12-3 or TRBV12-4 with TRBJ2-2; TRBD1 agrees at 7 bases. The CDR3 runs 15 residues. The junction had 6 bases not matched to a gene; V was cut back by 6 bases and J by 2 bases. The DNA for the CDR3 is TGTGCCAGCAGAGCCGGGACAGATAACACCGGGGAGCTGTTTTTT. This codes for CASRAGTDNTGELFF.